This TCR beta chain was documented in a study of cytomegalovirus exposure and HLA in healthy donors. Notes on the study in general: Within a later analysis, the majority of CMV-associated TCR beta chains appeared HLA-restricted. The study found most TCR sequences rare, yet found some public TCRs in many donors. Later on, an analysis tied about 17,000 TCR beta sequences to HLA alleles at 0.05 false discovery rate.

Primers included in the PCR were 60 Vbeta and 13 Jbeta primers. Some clones are missing from TCRdb's copy, which holds only in-frame ones; the method was immunoSEQ multiplex PCR. The data contain 35,000 to 40,000 clones, about 66% of them singletons. On this clone: Its antigen remains unknown.

V lost 0 bases and J 6 bases, leaving 17 bases between the germline ends. The CDR3 extends over 16 amino acids. Germline lookup yields CDR1 SGHNT and CDR2 YENEEA. The clonotype was recovered from a man aged 50-59 years in good health and CMV-seropositive. Material for sequencing was PBMCs. The chain employs TRBV11-3 and TRBJ1-1; no firm D call. DNA of the CDR3: TGTGCCAGCAGCTTAGATCATTTGGGCATCGTAGCTGAAGCTTTCTTT. Its protein product is CASSLDHLGIVAEAFF.